This T cell receptor (beta chain) is drawn from a study of T-cell reconstitution after alpha-beta-depleted transplantation in children. This clonotype was observed at least ten times. The CDR3 is 13 residues long. Trimming left V 0 bases short and J 9 bases short, with 13 bases between. Germline assignment: CDR1 SGHDT and CDR2 YYEEEE. A library of TCRbeta sequences, prepared with unique molecular identifiers, was generated. TCRdb re-called the PCR reads with MiXCR, one entry per CDR3 protein. The sample has about 160,000 distinct CDR3 sequences; over 8.5% are singletons. The source of this sequence is a boy aged 2-15 years with acute myeloid leukemia, due to receive a stem cell transplant. The V gene is TRBV5-6, the J gene TRBJ2-7, with D perhaps assigned TRBD1 or TRBD2 (5 bases each). Sequences were derived from PBMCs, sampled before TCRalphabeta/CD19-depleted stem cell transplant. The CDR3 spells CASSLETGGRQYF. CDR3 DNA sequence: TGTGCCAGCAGCTTGGAAACAGGTGGGAGGCAGTACTTC.